This TCR beta chain came from a study of radiation and T cells in renal cell carcinoma. CDR1 MNHEY and CDR2 SVGAGI come from the germline V gene. With 8 bases removed from V and 5 bases from J, the gap between germline ends came to 19 bases. CDR3 length: 15 residues. Clones were read by immunoSEQ multiplex PCR, and TCRdb kept only the in-frame ones, dropping some. In the table there are some 80,000 clones, around 78% of which are singletons. Time point indicated: blood 4 weeks post-SBRT, at nephrectomy. The treatment: 15 Gy SBRT to primary tumor, nephrectomy 4 weeks later. Nephrectomy followed 15 Gy stereotactic body radiation by 4 weeks.

The TCR comes from a woman aged 60-70 years with renal cell carcinoma. The sequencing here drew on blood, taken from a patient whose treatment included radiotherapy and nephrectomy. The genes are TRBV6-5 and TRBJ2-1; the D gene is possibly TRBD1 (6 bases). The DNA for the CDR3 is TGTGCCAGCCGACCGTGGCTCAGGGGCCACAATGAGCAGTTCTTC. Its translation: CASRPWLRGHNEQFF.